Included here is one T cell receptor beta chain sequence, with context. These data originate in a study of T cell changes during pregnancy in multiple sclerosis. Repertoires were generated with immunoSEQ multiplex PCR, while TCRdb's copy carries only in-frame clones and drops some. The data contain tens of thousands of clones, approximately 85% of them singletons. In germline, CDR1 is LNHNV, CDR2 YYDKDF (reference sequence). CDR3 length: 14 amino acids. With 0 bases removed from V and 4 bases from J, the gap between germline ends came to 9 bases. V usage is TRBV15 and J usage is TRBJ1-1, with D uncertain. The source was CD4+ T cells from peripheral blood mononuclear cells, collected before pregnancy. The source of this sequence is a female donor with multiple sclerosis, enrolled in a pregnancy study. The CDR3, as DNA: TGTGCCACCAGCAGAGATGCGGTGACCACTGAAGCTTTCTTT. It translates to CATSRDAVTTEAFF.